The entry below gives a single T cell receptor beta chain sequence along with its context. CDR3 size: 15 residues. The ends lost 9 bases at V and 5 bases at J; junction bases unmatched: 11. Germline assignment: CDR1 LNHDA and CDR2 SQIVND (reference sequence). This entry comes from a study of blood T cell repertoires in COVID-19. In the study overall: Acute and convalescent COVID-19 specimens originated in the United States, Italy and Spain. Sample material is recorded as cDNA or gDNA derived from T cells, B-cell-depleted T cells, or PBMCs.

As processed by the authors: Reference gene primer amplification yielded estimated nucleated cell counts. Data came from immunoSEQ multiplex PCR; TCRdb stores just in-frame clones and leaves some out. V, J and clone size are taken as reported in that table, and D and trimming were inferred from the DNA itself. The sample has some 65,000 clones, 90% seen once; the top ten hold under 0.6%. Seattle researchers signed up patients amid active infection and tracked them longitudinally. V usage is TRBV19 and J usage is TRBJ1-4, with 8 nucleotides matching TRBD1. This TCR came from a man over 45 with COVID-19, enrolled during active disease. The material sequenced was peripheral blood. The CDR3, as DNA: TGTGCCAGCAGCGACAGGGGCAACTCGAATGAAAAACTGTTTTTT. Protein sequence: CASSDRGNSNEKLFF.